This TCR beta chain was captured in a study of post-analysis software for immune sequencing data. J lost 0 bases, V lost 7 bases, and 9 bases had no gene match. The CDR3 is 15 amino acids. Germline CDR1 is MDHEN and CDR2 is SYDVKM. Regarding the study as a whole: Five TRBV segments, including TRBV5-6, TRBV5-1 and TRBV20-1, were more frequent in patients than controls.

About this clonotype itself: Its antigen is unidentified.

Researchers reported that TCR beta cDNA libraries carried unique molecular identifiers. Out of 1 to 10 million T cells, 450,000 to 600,000 cDNA molecules were generated. TCRdb re-derived calls from the PCR reads in MiXCR, one entry per CDR3 protein. The sample lists about 800,000 distinct CDR3 sequences, 25% to 30% occurring once. The chain links TRBV28 to TRBJ2-7, with 7 bases that match TRBD1. This TCR came from a girl under 18 with multiple sclerosis. Sequenced input: blood. The CDR3, as DNA: TGTGCCAGCATCCCATCTAGACAGGGCTCCTACGAGCAGTACTTC. Its translation is CASIPSRQGSYEQYF.